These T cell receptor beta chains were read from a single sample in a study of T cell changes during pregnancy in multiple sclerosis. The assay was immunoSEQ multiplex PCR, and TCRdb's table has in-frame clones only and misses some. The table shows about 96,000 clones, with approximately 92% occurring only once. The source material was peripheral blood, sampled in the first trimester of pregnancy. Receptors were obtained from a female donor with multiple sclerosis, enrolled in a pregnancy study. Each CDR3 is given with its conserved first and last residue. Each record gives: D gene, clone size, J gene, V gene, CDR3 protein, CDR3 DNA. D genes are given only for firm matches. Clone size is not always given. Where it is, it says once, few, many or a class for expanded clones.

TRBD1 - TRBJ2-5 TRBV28 CASSLSQGAKVTQYF TGTGCCAGCAGTTTGAGCCAGGGGGCAAAAGTAACCCAGTACTTC
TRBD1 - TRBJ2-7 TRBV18 CASSQSRGRTYEQYF TGTGCCAGCTCCCAATCCAGGGGGCGAACCTACGAGCAGTACTTC
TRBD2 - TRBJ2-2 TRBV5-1 CASSPWTSSAGELFF TGCGCCAGCAGCCCCTGGACTAGTTCAGCCGGGGAGCTGTTTTTT
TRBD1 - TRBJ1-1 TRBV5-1 CASSWTTGSTISSGEAFF TGCGCCAGCAGCTGGACGACAGGGTCTACGATTTCGTCGGGTGAAGCTTTCTTT
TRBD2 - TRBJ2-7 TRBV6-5 CASTPGLARFEQYF TGTGCCAGCACCCCGGGACTAGCGCGATTCGAGCAGTACTTC
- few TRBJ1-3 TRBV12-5 CASGLKGVPGNTIYF TGTGCTAGTGGTTTGAAGGGGGTCCCTGGAAACACCATATATTTT
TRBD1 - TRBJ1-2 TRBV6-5 CASSKGQRFSGYTF TGTGCCAGCAGCAAGGGACAGCGCTTTTCTGGCTACACCTTC
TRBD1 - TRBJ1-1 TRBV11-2 CASSPGWIGGMNTEAFF TGTGCCAGCAGCCCCGGGTGGATAGGGGGCATGAACACTGAAGCTTTCTTT
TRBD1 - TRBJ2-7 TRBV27 CASRPQGAGYEQYF TGTGCCAGCCGCCCACAGGGGGCGGGATACGAGCAGTACTTC
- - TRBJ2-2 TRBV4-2 CASSQEVRASTGELFF TGTGCCAGCAGCCAAGAAGTCAGGGCGTCCACCGGGGAGCTGTTTTTT
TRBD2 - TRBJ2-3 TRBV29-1 CSVSTSGSSDTQYF TGCAGCGTTTCGACTAGCGGGAGTTCAGATACGCAGTATTTT
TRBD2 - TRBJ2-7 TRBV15 CATSREGLAGPEQYF TGTGCCACCAGCAGAGAGGGACTAGCGGGACCCGAGCAGTACTTC
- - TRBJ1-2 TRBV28 CASSLGGGLRSYTF TGTGCCAGCAGTTTAGGGGGGGGATTGAGGAGCTACACCTTC
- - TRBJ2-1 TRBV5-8 CASSSGQGADNEQFF TGTGCCAGCAGCTCCGGGCAAGGGGCGGACAATGAGCAGTTCTTC
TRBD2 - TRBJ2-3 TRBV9 CASSVGAGGSTDTQYF TGTGCCAGCAGCGTAGGGGCGGGAGGAAGCACAGATACGCAGTATTTT
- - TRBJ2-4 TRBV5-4 CASSVDARGIQYF TGTGCCAGCAGCGTTGATGCGAGGGGGATTCAGTACTTC
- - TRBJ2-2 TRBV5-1 CASSLKQSTGELFF TGCGCCAGCAGCTTGAAACAGAGCACCGGGGAGCTGTTTTTT
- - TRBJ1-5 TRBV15 CATSRDYTPQPQHF TGTGCCACCAGCAGAGACTATACCCCTCAGCCCCAGCATTTT
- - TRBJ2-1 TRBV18 CARLFGPSSYNEQFF TGTGCCAGGCTCTTTGGGCCGAGCTCCTACAATGAGCAGTTCTTC
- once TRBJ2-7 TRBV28 CASSISGYYEQYF TGTGCCAGCAGTATCAGCGGCTACTACGAGCAGTACTTC
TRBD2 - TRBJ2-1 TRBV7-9 CASSLAQGTSGTRNEQFF TGTGCCAGCAGCTTAGCGCAGGGGACTAGCGGGACGAGGAATGAGCAGTTCTTC
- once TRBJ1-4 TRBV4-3 CASSQGGDNEKLFF TGCGCCAGCAGCCAAGGGGGGGATAATGAAAAACTGTTTTTT
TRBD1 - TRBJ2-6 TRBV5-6 CASSLDQGAGANVLTF TGTGCCAGCAGCTTGGATCAGGGGGCTGGGGCCAACGTCCTGACTTTC
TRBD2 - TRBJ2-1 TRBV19 CASSIISSGWNNEQFF TGTGCCAGTAGTATTATCAGTAGCGGGTGGAATAATGAGCAGTTCTTC
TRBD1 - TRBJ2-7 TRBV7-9 CASSGTGRFAYEQYF TGTGCCAGCAGCGGGACAGGGCGCTTCGCCTACGAGCAGTACTTC
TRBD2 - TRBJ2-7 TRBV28 CASIGGGSTYEQYF TGTGCCAGCATCGGGGGAGGGTCCACCTACGAGCAGTACTTC
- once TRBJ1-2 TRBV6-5 CASRTGNYGYTF TGTGCCAGCAGAACAGGGAACTATGGCTACACCTTC
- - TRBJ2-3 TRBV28 CGVGGVTDTQYF TGTGGGGTTGGAGGGGTCACAGATACGCAGTATTTT
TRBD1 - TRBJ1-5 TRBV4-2 CASSQDLGQGGQPQHF TGTGCCAGCAGCCAAGACCTGGGACAGGGAGGTCAGCCCCAGCATTTT
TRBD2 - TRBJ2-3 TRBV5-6 CASSDRLAGTDTQYF TGTGCCAGCAGCGACCGACTAGCGGGAACAGATACGCAGTATTTT
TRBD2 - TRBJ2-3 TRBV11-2 CASSLRLAWTSTDTQYF TGTGCCAGCAGCCTTCGACTAGCATGGACTAGCACAGATACGCAGTATTTT
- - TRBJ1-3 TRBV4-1 CASSQRSDSGNTIYF TGCGCCAGCAGCCAACGCTCAGACTCTGGAAACACCATATATTTT
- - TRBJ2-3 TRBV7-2 CASSQWSSPRPDTQYF TGTGCCAGCAGCCAGTGGAGCTCACCTAGGCCAGATACGCAGTATTTT
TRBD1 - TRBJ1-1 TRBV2 CASRGPLGQGAFEAFF TGTGCCAGCAGGGGCCCCTTGGGACAGGGTGCCTTCGAAGCTTTCTTT
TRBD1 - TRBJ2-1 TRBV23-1 CASKERRDRGNDEQFF TGCGCCAGCAAGGAACGCCGGGACAGGGGGAATGATGAGCAGTTCTTC
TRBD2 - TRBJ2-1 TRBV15 CATSRDTSGLNNEQFF TGTGCCACCAGCAGAGACACTAGCGGGCTTAACAATGAGCAGTTCTTC
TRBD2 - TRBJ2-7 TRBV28 CASSRAGDLYEQYF TGTGCCAGCAGTCGCGCGGGGGACCTATACGAGCAGTACTTC
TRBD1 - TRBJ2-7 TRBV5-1 CASSLAFTGVSYEQYF TGCGCCAGCAGCTTGGCCTTCACAGGGGTCTCCTACGAGCAGTACTTC
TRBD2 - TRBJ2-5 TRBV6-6 CASSYWRGDEETQYF TGTGCCAGCAGTTACTGGCGGGGGGATGAAGAGACCCAGTACTTC
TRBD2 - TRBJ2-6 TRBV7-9 CASSFSAGAPGANVLTF TGTGCCAGCAGCTTCTCAGCGGGAGCACCTGGGGCCAACGTCCTGACTTTC
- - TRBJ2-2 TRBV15 CATSRDQVPGELFF TGTGCCACCAGCAGAGATCAGGTCCCCGGGGAGCTGTTTTTT
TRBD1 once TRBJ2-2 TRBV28 CASRNSQGGSDGELFF TGTGCCAGCAGGAATTCACAGGGGGGCTCGGACGGGGAGCTGTTTTTT
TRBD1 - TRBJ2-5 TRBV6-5 CASSSNPGQQETQYF TGTGCCAGCAGCTCAAACCCGGGACAGCAAGAGACCCAGTACTTC
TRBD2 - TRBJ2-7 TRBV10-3 CAIGTSGRERSYEQYF TGTGCCATTGGGACTAGCGGGAGGGAAAGGTCCTACGAGCAGTACTTC
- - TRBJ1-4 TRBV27 CASSLGGVPGEKLFF TGTGCCAGCAGTTTAGGGGGGGTTCCGGGGGAAAAACTGTTTTTT
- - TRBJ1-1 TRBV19 CASSIDPGKGTEAFF TGTGCCAGTAGTATAGATCCCGGGAAAGGCACTGAAGCTTTCTTT
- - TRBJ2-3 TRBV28 CASRLRQSRLTDTQYF TGTGCCAGCAGGCTAAGACAGTCCCGGCTCACAGATACGCAGTATTTT
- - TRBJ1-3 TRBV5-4 CASSLPGSPGTGNTIYF TGTGCCAGCAGCTTGCCCGGCAGCCCGGGGACTGGAAACACCATATATTTT
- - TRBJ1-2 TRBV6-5 CASSYAGYGYTF TGTGCCAGCAGTTACGCGGGTTATGGCTACACCTTC
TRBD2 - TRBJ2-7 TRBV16 CASSQRGGRLYEQYF TGTGCCAGCAGCCAAAGGGGCGGGAGGCTCTACGAGCAGTACTTC